One sample yielded the 32 T cell receptor beta chains listed below, sequenced in a study of blood T cell repertoires in COVID-19. Clones were read by immunoSEQ multiplex PCR, and TCRdb kept only the in-frame ones, dropping some. This table has 100,000 to 150,000 clones, over 75% appearing once. The specimen was peripheral blood. The receptors derive from a man in his forties or fifties with acute or convalescent COVID-19.

In DNA, the CDR3 is TGTGCCAGCAGAGACAGGGGGGTAGAAAAACTGTTTTTT. Translated: CASRDRGVEKLFF. This chain joins TRBV6-5 and TRBJ1-4; 9 bases map to TRBD1. In germline, CDR1 is MNHEY, CDR2 SVGAGI. CDR3 length: 13 residues. The V segment lost 6 bases and the J segment 8 bases; nucleotides outside the gene matches: 4.

The chain joins TRBV7-9 to TRBJ1-3; possibly TRBD1 for D (6 bases). This CDR3 has 16 amino acids. CDR1 SEHNR and CDR2 FQNEAQ come from the germline V gene (reference sequence). V was shortened by 3 bases and J by 1 base, with 13 bases between the two germline ends. The CDR3 is CASSLPTGPSGNTIYF. CDR3 DNA sequence: TGTGCCAGCAGCTTGCCGACAGGTCCTTCTGGAAACACCATATATTTT.

V is TRBV12-5 and J is TRBJ2-3; 8 positions match TRBD2. This CDR3 spans 15 amino acids. The V segment lost 2 bases and the J segment 1 base; nucleotides outside the gene matches: 2. Germline V gives CDR1 LGHNT, CDR2 FRNRAP. The chain's CDR3 is CASGLRGLGTDTQYF. The CDR3 coding sequence is TGTGCTAGTGGTTTGAGGGGACTAGGCACAGATACGCAGTATTTT.

This sequence joins TRBV14 and TRBJ2-2, with TRBD2 matching over 12 bases. The CDR3 contains 15 residues. CDR1 SGHDN and CDR2 FVKESK come from the germline V gene. V lost 7 bases to trimming and J lost 4 bases; unmatched junction nucleotides: 4. CDR3 amino acids: CASMRGLAGTGELFF. In nucleotides, the CDR3 is TGTGCCAGCATGAGGGGACTAGCGGGCACCGGGGAGCTGTTTTTT. Variable domain in full (rest from reference TRBV14 and TRBJ2-2): EAGVTQFPSHSVIEKGQTVTLRCDPISGHDNLYWYRRVMGKEIKFLLHFVKESKQDESGMPNNRFLAERTGGTYSTLKVQPAELEDSGVYFCASMRGLAGTGELFFGEGSRLTVL.

For the CDR3, the DNA is TGTGCCAGCAGCTTAGCGGGCGGGACAGAGTCCTACGAGCAGTACTTC. Translated: CASSLAGGTESYEQYF. The chain joins TRBV7-9 to TRBJ2-7; D possibly corresponds to TRBD1 (7 bases). The CDR3 has 16 residues. Germline loops: CDR1 SEHNR, CDR2 FQNEAQ (reference sequence). The germline V and J ends were trimmed by 0 bases and 1 base, with 13 bases remaining between them.

The chain is built from TRBV3-1 (or the pseudogene TRBV3-2) and TRBJ2-7; 7 bases are shared with TRBD2. Germline V lookup: CDR1 LGHDT, CDR2 YNNKEL (reference sequence). Trimming at V came to 3 bases and at J to 2 bases, leaving 4 bases not matched to a gene. This CDR3 comprises 14 residues. The DNA for the CDR3 is TGTGCCAGCAGCCATCCGGGAGGCCCCTACGAGCAGTACTTC. Translation: CASSHPGGPYEQYF.

The genes are TRBV19 and TRBJ1-2; 8 bases match TRBD1. The CDR3 length is 13 residues. The J segment lost 7 bases and the V segment lost 9 bases, leaving 10 bases of the junction unmatched. The V gene's germline CDR1 is LNHDA and CDR2 SQIVND (reference sequence). The CDR3 sequence: CASLRGQGFGYTF. CDR3 DNA sequence: TGTGCCAGCCTCCGAGGACAGGGTTTTGGCTACACCTTC.

The rearrangement joins TRBV30 to TRBJ1-6, with 7 nucleotides matching TRBD1. The germline gives CDR1 GTSNPN, CDR2 SVGIG (reference sequence). This CDR3 is 13 amino acids long. V was clipped by 6 bases and J by 7 bases; unmatched bases: 6. DNA for the CDR3: TGTGCCTGCACCGGGACAGAAAATTCACCCCTCCACTTT. Its protein product is CACTGTENSPLHF.

The gene calls are TRBV7-9 and TRBJ1-3; D gene ambiguous. Germline assignment: CDR1 SEHNR and CDR2 FQNEAQ (reference sequence). V was shortened by 1 base and J by 0 bases, with 4 bases between the two germline ends. The length of the CDR3 is 14 residues. CDR3 nucleotide sequence: TGTGCCAGCAGCTTAGACGGCTCTGGAAACACCATATATTTT. It encodes CASSLDGSGNTIYF.

This chain connects TRBV7-6 to TRBJ2-3, with 9 positions matching TRBD2. V dropped 4 bases and J dropped 0; count of bases not matched to a gene: 5. There are 16 residues in the CDR3. CDR1 is SGHVS, CDR2 FNYEAQ, per germline. DNA for the CDR3: TGTGCCAGCAGCTGGCTAGCGGGGTATAGCACAGATACGCAGTATTTT. Translated: CASSWLAGYSTDTQYF.

The CDR3 loop is CASSPGQDTEAFF. DNA of the CDR3: TGCGCCAGCAGCCCAGGACAGGACACTGAAGCTTTCTTT. V is TRBV5-1 and J is TRBJ1-1; TRBD1 matches at 7 bases. Unmatched junction bases numbered 3, after V lost 4 bases and J lost 3 bases. The CDR3 is made up of 13 amino acids. Per the germline V gene, CDR1 is SGHRS and CDR2 is YFSETQ.

Note on this clone: Other DNA sequences of this sample code for an identical CDR3. V usage is TRBV24-1 and J usage is TRBJ2-3; the match to TRBD2 covers 12 bases. The V gene end was trimmed by 4 bases and the J gene end by 3 bases; junction bases not matched to a gene: 4. Per the germline V gene, CDR1 is KGHDR and CDR2 is SFDVKD. The CDR3 has 16 residues. For the CDR3, the DNA is TGTGCCACCAGTGACTTAGGACTAGCGGGAACAGATACGCAGTATTTT. This encodes CATSDLGLAGTDTQYF.

The rearrangement uses TRBV10-3 and TRBJ2-5, with TRBD2 matching over 13 bases. Germline CDR1 is ENHRY and CDR2 is SYGVKD. Trimming at V came to 10 bases and at J to 3 bases, leaving 2 bases not matched to a gene. This CDR3 contains 13 residues. CDR3 region: CATGLAGEETQYF. As DNA, the CDR3 is TGTGCCACTGGACTAGCGGGAGAAGAGACCCAGTACTTC.

The chain links TRBV7-2 to TRBJ2-7; TRBD2 matches 11 bases. V was pared by 5 bases and J by 0 bases, with 6 bases of the junction left unmatched. The CDR3 loop spans 16 amino acids. Germline V gene data show CDR1 as SGHTA and CDR2 as FQGNSA. The CDR3, as DNA: TGTGCCAGCAGCCGCCGACTAGCGGGAAGCTCCTACGAGCAGTACTTC. Protein: CASSRRLAGSSYEQYF.

The chain links TRBV2 to TRBJ2-5; 7 bases match TRBD2. Trimming removed 10 bases from V and 4 bases from J; junction bases left unmatched: 12. The germline V gene encodes CDR1 SNHLY and CDR2 FYNNEI. CDR3 length: 14 amino acids. The CDR3 loop reads CATSWGGVGETQYF. CDR3 coding DNA: TGTGCCACCTCGTGGGGGGGGGTAGGAGAGACCCAGTACTTC.

The chain has TRBV24-1 and TRBJ2-3; 7 bases are shared with TRBD2. This CDR3 is built from 16 residues. V gave up 5 bases and J gave up 4 bases; unmatched junction bases: 11. Germline CDR1 is KGHDR and CDR2 is SFDVKD. The CDR3 DNA reads TGTGCCACCAGTGCTCGGGCGGGGGTAACGGCAGATACGCAGTATTTT. This sequence encodes CATSARAGVTADTQYF.

This clone came up a few times. The chain recombines TRBV27 with TRBJ2-4; D remains unclear. The CDR3 is made up of 18 amino acids. Germline CDR1 MNHEY, CDR2 SMNVEV (reference sequence). Trimming cost V 5 bases and J 0 bases, with 20 bases left between them. The CDR3 DNA sequence: TGTGCCAGCAGTAGCCTCCTGGCAGGTGAACTAGCCAAAAACATTCAGTACTTC. Amino acids: CASSSLLAGELAKNIQYF.

This chain joins TRBV19 and TRBJ1-5, with a weak D call TRBD1 (5 bases). CDR3 size: 15 residues. Germline V gene sequence: CDR1 LNHDA, CDR2 SQIVND (reference sequence). V lost 6 bases and J lost 0, with 12 bases in between. CDR3 sequence: CASRTTGPSNQPQHF. Here the CDR3 DNA reads TGTGCCAGTAGAACAACAGGTCCTAGCAATCAGCCCCAGCATTTT.

This clone was counted only a few times. The chain recombines TRBV7-9 with TRBJ2-2; 9 nucleotides agree with TRBD2. V was clipped by 5 bases and J by 4 bases; unmatched bases: 8. The CDR3 is made up of 16 amino acids. Germline V lookup: CDR1 SEHNR, CDR2 FQNEAQ (reference sequence). CDR3 DNA: TGTGCCAGCAGCGGACCCGGGACTAGCAGCACCGGGGAGCTGTTTTTT. Amino acid sequence: CASSGPGTSSTGELFF. The full variable domain, with the rest looked up from reference TRBV7-9 and TRBJ2-2, is DTGVSQNPRHKITKRGQNVTFRCDPISEHNRLYWYRQTLGQGPEFLTYFQNEAQLEKSRLLSDRFSAERPKGSFSTLEIQRTEQGDSAMYLCASSGPGTSSTGELFFGEGSRLTVL.

The V and J genes are TRBV5-4 and TRBJ1-6, with TRBD1 identical over 9 bases. The CDR3 extends over 14 amino acids. Per germline, CDR1 SGHNT and CDR2 YYREEE (reference sequence). V lost 4 bases, J lost 7 bases, and 3 bases stayed unmatched. The DNA for the CDR3 is TGTGCCAGCAGCCCCGGGACAGGGAATTCACCCCTCCACTTT. This sequence encodes CASSPGTGNSPLHF.

V usage is TRBV6-5 and J usage is TRBJ2-7; TRBD2 is a possible D gene (6 bases). This CDR3 is built from 15 residues. Germline CDR1 and CDR2: MNHEY and SVGAGI. Trimming removed 0 bases from V and 2 bases from J, with 11 bases in between. CDR3 loop: CASSYSRESPYEQYF. The CDR3 DNA follows: TGTGCCAGCAGTTACTCTCGGGAGTCCCCCTACGAGCAGTACTTC.

V is TRBV6-5 and J is TRBJ1-2; 8 bases agree with TRBD1. CDR1 is MNHEY and CDR2 is SVGAGI in the germline V gene. V lost 4 bases to trimming and J lost 3 bases; unmatched junction nucleotides: 10. This CDR3 has 16 residues. The CDR3 loop reads CASSSPRTGTYYGYTF. In nucleotides, the CDR3 is TGTGCCAGCAGTTCTCCCAGGACAGGGACTTACTATGGCTACACCTTC.

The chain is built from TRBV4-1 and TRBJ2-7; 9 bases fit TRBD1. The V segment lost 2 bases and the J segment 4 bases; nucleotides outside the gene matches: 9. The length of the CDR3 is 16 residues. CDR1 and CDR2 from the germline V gene are MGHRA and YSYEKL. Written as DNA, the CDR3 is TGCGCCAGCAGCCAACTACCCGGGACAGGGACGTACGAGCAGTACTTC. Amino acids: CASSQLPGTGTYEQYF.

The table lists this clone with a count of one. The chain carries TRBV14 and TRBJ2-3; 7 bases match TRBD2. Germline CDR1 SGHDN, CDR2 FVKESK. The J segment lost 4 bases and the V segment lost 0 bases, leaving 19 bases of the junction unmatched. This CDR3 has 20 amino acids. Here the CDR3 DNA reads TGTGCCAGCAGCCAAGATCACCCCTTTTGGCGGGAGCTGGAGGCAGATACGCAGTATTTT. Protein product: CASSQDHPFWRELEADTQYF.

This clone was observed once. V usage is TRBV6-5 and J usage is TRBJ1-2; maybe TRBD1 (5 bases). The CDR3 covers 15 residues. Per the germline V gene, CDR1 is MNHEY and CDR2 is SVGAGI. Deletions cut 0 bases from V and 6 bases from J, with 14 bases between. The CDR3 sequence: CASSYSTVSRDGYTF. The CDR3 DNA sequence: TGTGCCAGCAGTTACTCGACCGTGTCCAGGGATGGCTACACCTTC.

The chain is built from TRBV4-2 and TRBJ2-1; TRBD2 matches 9 bases. The CDR3 totals 16 residues. J gave up 8 bases and V 0 bases, and 8 bases lay outside the gene matches. The V gene's germline CDR1 is LGHNA and CDR2 YNFKEQ. The CDR3 DNA is TGTGCCAGCAGCCAAGATGAGGCGGGAGGGCCCCATGAGCAGTTCTTC. Translation gives CASSQDEAGGPHEQFF.

The chain links TRBV5-4 to TRBJ2-3; 9 nucleotides line up with TRBD2. The CDR3 consists of 16 residues. The germline CDR1 and CDR2 sequences are SGHNT and YYREEE (reference sequence). The V and J ends lost 3 bases and 4 bases, in that order; junction bases with no gene match: 9. The CDR3 coding sequence is TGTGCCAGCAGCTCCCCAAGCGGGAGGAGCGCAGATACGCAGTATTTT. This codes for CASSSPSGRSADTQYF.

This clone occurred once. The genes are TRBV9 and TRBJ2-1; D might be TRBD2 (7 bases). Germline CDR1 and CDR2: SGDLS and YYNGEE. This CDR3 region has 18 residues. V was cut by 6 bases and J by 0 bases, with 22 bases left in between. In nucleotides, the CDR3 is TGTGCCAGCACCGAAGGGGGAGGGGGAAGGGACTCCTACAATGAGCAGTTCTTC. Protein sequence: CASTEGGGGRDSYNEQFF.

Here the CDR3 reads CASSDKAGTDTQYF. The CDR3 DNA sequence: TGTGCCAGCAGTGACAAAGCGGGAACAGATACGCAGTATTTT. This chain links TRBV5-4 with TRBJ2-3; 7 bases match TRBD2. The CDR3 length is 14 residues. V gave up 5 bases and J gave up 3 bases; unmatched junction bases: 6. Germline V gene sequence: CDR1 SGHNT, CDR2 YYREEE (reference sequence).

The chain combines TRBV10-2 with TRBJ2-7; D perhaps matches TRBD2 (6 bases). The CDR3 totals 13 residues. Germline V gene data show CDR1 as WSHSY and CDR2 as SAAADI. V was clipped by 7 bases and J by 4 bases, with 14 bases between them. The CDR3 DNA sequence: TGCGCCAGCATTCCGACTAGTTCTTACGAGCAGTACTTC. This codes for CASIPTSSYEQYF.

This chain uses TRBV11-2 with TRBJ2-5; D may be TRBD2 (7 bases). V was shortened by 5 bases and J by 5 bases, with 21 bases between the two germline ends. Per the germline V gene, CDR1 is SGHAT and CDR2 is FQNNGV. This CDR3 is 16 amino acids long. The CDR3 sequence: CASSRGFGGSTETQYF. CDR3 bases: TGTGCCAGCAGCAGGGGGTTCGGCGGGAGCACGGAGACCCAGTACTTC.

With respect to this clone: The conserved final phenylalanine or tryptophan is absent from the CDR3, which likely points to a read error. V and J are TRBV7-2 and TRBJ1-6; possibly TRBD1 for D (5 bases). Per the germline V gene, CDR1 is SGHTA and CDR2 is FQGNSA. Trimming cost V 5 bases and J 11 bases, with 19 bases left between them. This CDR3 region has 15 residues. The CDR3: CASSPQTRGGAPLHL. The DNA of the CDR3 is TGTGCCAGCAGCCCCCAAACGCGCGGGGGAGCACCCCTCCACCTT.